The 24 T cell receptor beta chains reported below all come from one sample, sequenced in a study of CD8 T cells in cerebrospinal fluid in Alzheimer's disease. TCRdb derives one entry per CDR3 protein from the 10x single-cell sequencing reads, leaving out DNA. The ten top clones account for about a tenth, within a sample of 1,300 to 1,500 distinct CDR3 sequences. The specimen was cerebrospinal fluid. These TCRs come from a human donor with mild cognitive impairment.

This clonotype registers large by frequency. The gene calls are TRBV27 and TRBJ2-3; TCRdb designates TRBD2, a call that cannot be tested without DNA. The CDR3 length is 16 residues. CDR1 is MNHEY, CDR2 SMNVEV, per germline (reference sequence). The CDR3 is CASSRAGGPRTDTQYF.

This clonotype is medium-sized by frequency. The V gene is TRBV5-5, the J gene TRBJ1-5. CDR3 length: 14 amino acids. The germline V gene has CDR1 SGHKS and CDR2 YYEKEE (reference sequence). The CDR3 is CASSWEPGNQPQHF.

By frequency, this clonotype registers medium-sized (0.01 to 0.1%). The gene calls are TRBV27 and TRBJ1-1; the D gene TCRdb calls, TRBD1, cannot be checked with no DNA. Per the germline V gene, CDR1 is MNHEY and CDR2 is SMNVEV (reference sequence). The CDR3 runs to 15 residues. CDR3 in amino acids: CATSLDRALNTEAFF.

This clonotype is called medium-sized based on its frequency. V usage is TRBV28 and J usage is TRBJ2-3; TCRdb names TRBD1, which stays unverified in the absence of DNA. Germline values: CDR1 MDHEN, CDR2 SYDVKM. The CDR3 loop spans 17 amino acids. CDR3 sequence: CASRTRRGQGYTDTQYF.

According to its frequency, this clonotype is medium-sized. CDR3: CASSMQGANTEAFF. The chain has TRBV19 and TRBJ1-1; there is no DNA to check the TCRdb D call of TRBD1. The germline gives CDR1 LNHDA, CDR2 SQIVND (reference sequence). The CDR3 is made up of 14 amino acids.

This clonotype is labeled medium-sized (0.01 to 0.1%) based on frequency. The chain uses TRBV5-1 and TRBJ1-2; TCRdb selects TRBD1, and the lack of DNA leaves this call unchecked. This CDR3 has 13 residues. Germline V gives CDR1 SGHRS, CDR2 YFSETQ. The CDR3 sequence: CASRTGREDGYTF.

The chain is built from TRBV27 and TRBJ1-6; TCRdb gives TRBD1 as the D gene, but with no DNA this cannot be confirmed. CDR1 MNHEY and CDR2 SMNVEV come from the germline V gene (reference sequence). The CDR3 contains 18 residues. The CDR3 loop reads CATTDAGTGLLDNSPLHF.

The J gene is TRBJ2-1, the V gene TRBV10-3; TCRdb designates TRBD1, a call that cannot be tested without DNA. The CDR3 is made up of 14 amino acids. CDR1 and CDR2 (germline): ENHRY, SYGVKD. CDR3 sequence: CAIRGGQGLNEQFF.

Frequency places this clonotype as medium-sized. V usage is TRBV6-5 and J usage is TRBJ2-1; the D call of TRBD2 rests on TCRdb alone, since no DNA is present to check it. CDR1 is MNHEY, CDR2 SVGAGI, per germline. The CDR3 length is 16 residues. CDR3 amino acids: CASSLAGGGSFAEQFF.

The chain uses TRBV9 and TRBJ2-1; TCRdb's D call of TRBD2 is untestable without DNA. CDR1 is SGDLS and CDR2 is YYNGEE in the germline V gene. There are 16 residues in the CDR3. The CDR3 protein is CASSSRTSGTKNEQFF.

Considering frequency, this clonotype is large (0.1 to 1%). The gene calls are TRBV7-3 and TRBJ2-2. Germline V lookup: CDR1 SGHTA, CDR2 FQGTGA. The length of the CDR3 is 14 residues. This CDR3 reads CASSYNVRSGELFF.

Measured by frequency, this clonotype is large. V is TRBV28 and J is TRBJ1-3. Germline V gives CDR1 MDHEN, CDR2 SYDVKM. This CDR3 has 16 residues. CDR3 protein: CASTLNGLSSGNTIYF.

By frequency, this clonotype registers medium-sized. The V and J genes are TRBV10-2 and TRBJ2-5; TCRdb lists TRBD2, though no DNA is available to test this call. CDR1 is WSHSY and CDR2 is SAAADI in the germline V gene. CDR3 size: 16 residues. This chain's CDR3 is CASRGPSGGPGETQYF.

By frequency, this clonotype is medium-sized. The V gene is TRBV6-2 or TRBV6-3, the J gene TRBJ2-5; TCRdb's D call, TRBD1, is unchecked because there is no DNA. The CDR3 runs to 19 residues. Germline-derived CDR1 and CDR2 are MNHEY and SVGEGT. CDR3 amino acids: CASGFQVGGGLFGEETQYF.

By frequency, this clonotype is medium-sized. The CDR3 reads CASSEVQGGGYTF. The V gene is TRBV2, the J gene TRBJ1-2; TCRdb indicates TRBD1, and absent DNA this call remains unverified. The CDR3 is made up of 13 amino acids. CDR1 SNHLY and CDR2 FYNNEI come from the germline V gene.

By frequency, this clonotype registers medium-sized. The chain carries TRBV12-3 or TRBV12-4 and TRBJ1-3; TCRdb reports TRBD1, a call that lacks DNA to check it against. The CDR3 is made up of 14 amino acids. The CDR3 region is CASKVPRERNTIYF.

By frequency, this clonotype is large. The chain joins TRBV18 to TRBJ1-5; TCRdb's assignment of TRBD1 cannot be checked, as there is no DNA. The germline V gene has CDR1 KGHSH and CDR2 LQKENI. The length of the CDR3 is 14 residues. CDR3 sequence reads: CASSPQAGGQPQHF.

This clonotype is called medium-sized based on its frequency. The V call is TRBV3-1, the J call TRBJ1-1. The CDR3 consists of 13 residues. CDR1 is LGHDT, CDR2 YNNKEL, per germline (reference sequence). CDR3 residues: CASSQDPAGEAFF.

By frequency, this clonotype is medium-sized. The chain recombines TRBV5-1 with TRBJ1-3; TCRdb's assignment of TRBD1 cannot be checked, as there is no DNA. There are 16 residues in the CDR3. The germline V gene encodes CDR1 SGHRS and CDR2 YFSETQ. The CDR3 loop reads CASSLGQETSGNTIYF.

The rearrangement links TRBV7-1 to TRBJ2-2; TCRdb returns TRBD2, unconfirmable since there is no DNA. TRBV7-1 has ORF status, its function being uncertain. The CDR3 is 21 amino acids. The CDR3 spells CASSSKSGLEWNIQYFGELFF.

This clonotype registers medium-sized by frequency. V is TRBV4-3 and J is TRBJ2-5. Germline V CDR1 and CDR2: LGHNA, YSLEER. CDR3 size: 13 residues. The CDR3 protein is CASSQDHSETQYF.

According to its frequency, this clonotype is medium-sized. The chain joins TRBV20-1 to TRBJ1-6. The CDR3 has 15 amino acids. CDR1 is DFQATT and CDR2 is SNEGSKA in the germline V gene (reference sequence). Here the CDR3 reads CSARTLGVGLSPLHF.

This clonotype counts as medium-sized by frequency. The chain links TRBV20-1 to TRBJ1-1. This CDR3 comprises 14 residues. From germline, CDR1 is DFQATT and CDR2 SNEGSKA (reference sequence). The CDR3 sequence is CSASEIQMNTEAFF.

According to its frequency, this clonotype is medium-sized. This chain joins TRBV2 and TRBJ2-2. The CDR3 has 14 residues. Germline V gene lookup returns CDR1 SNHLY and CDR2 FYNNEI. CDR3 protein: CASSELGYTGELFF.